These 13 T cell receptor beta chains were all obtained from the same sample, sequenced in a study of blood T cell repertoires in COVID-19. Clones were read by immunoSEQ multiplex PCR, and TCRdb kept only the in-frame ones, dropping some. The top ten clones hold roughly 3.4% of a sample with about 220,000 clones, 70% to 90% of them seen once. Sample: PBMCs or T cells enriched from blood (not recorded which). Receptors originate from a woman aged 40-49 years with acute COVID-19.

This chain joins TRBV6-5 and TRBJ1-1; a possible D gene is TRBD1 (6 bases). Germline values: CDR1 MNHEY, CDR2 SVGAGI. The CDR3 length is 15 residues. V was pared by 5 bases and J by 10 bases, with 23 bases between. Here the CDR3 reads CASSRQVAENDGAFF. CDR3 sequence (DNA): TGTGCCAGCAGTCGACAGGTAGCCGAGAATGATGGAGCTTTCTTT.

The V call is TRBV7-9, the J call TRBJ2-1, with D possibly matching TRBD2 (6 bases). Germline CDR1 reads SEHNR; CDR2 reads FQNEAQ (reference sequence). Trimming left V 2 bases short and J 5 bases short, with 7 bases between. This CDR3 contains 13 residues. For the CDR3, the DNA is TGTGCCAGCAGCTTAAAGCGGGACAATGAGCAGTTCTTC. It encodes CASSLKRDNEQFF.

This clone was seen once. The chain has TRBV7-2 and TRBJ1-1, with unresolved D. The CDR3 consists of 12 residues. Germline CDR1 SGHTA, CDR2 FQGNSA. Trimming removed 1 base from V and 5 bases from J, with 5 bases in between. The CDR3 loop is CASSLGLTEAFF. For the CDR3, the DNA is TGTGCCAGCAGCTTAGGGCTGACTGAAGCTTTCTTT.

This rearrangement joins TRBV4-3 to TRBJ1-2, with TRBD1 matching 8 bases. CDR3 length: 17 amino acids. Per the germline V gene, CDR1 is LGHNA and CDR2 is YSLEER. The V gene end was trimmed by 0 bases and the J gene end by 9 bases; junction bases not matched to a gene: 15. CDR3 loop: CASSQDTAGGAKVSYTF. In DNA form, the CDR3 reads TGCGCCAGCAGCCAAGATACGGCAGGGGGCGCGAAGGTTAGCTACACCTTC.

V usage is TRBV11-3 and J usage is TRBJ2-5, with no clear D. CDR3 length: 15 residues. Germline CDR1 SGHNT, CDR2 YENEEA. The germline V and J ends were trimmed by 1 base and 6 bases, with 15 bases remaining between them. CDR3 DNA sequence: TGTGCCAGCAGCTTAGGTGCAGGCGATATCCAGACCCAGTACTTC. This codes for CASSLGAGDIQTQYF. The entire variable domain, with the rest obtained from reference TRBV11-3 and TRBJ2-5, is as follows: EAGVVQSPRYKIIEKKQPVAFWCNPISGHNTLYWYLQNLGQGPELLIRYENEEAVDDSQLPKDRFSAERLKGVDSTLKIQPAELGDSAVYLCASSLGAGDIQTQYFGPGTRLLVL.

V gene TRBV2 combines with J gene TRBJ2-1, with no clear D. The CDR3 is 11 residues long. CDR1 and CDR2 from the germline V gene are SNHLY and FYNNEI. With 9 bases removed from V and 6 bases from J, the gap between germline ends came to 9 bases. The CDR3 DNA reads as TGTGCCAGAGCACGGAGCAATGAGCAGTTCTTC. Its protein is CARARSNEQFF.

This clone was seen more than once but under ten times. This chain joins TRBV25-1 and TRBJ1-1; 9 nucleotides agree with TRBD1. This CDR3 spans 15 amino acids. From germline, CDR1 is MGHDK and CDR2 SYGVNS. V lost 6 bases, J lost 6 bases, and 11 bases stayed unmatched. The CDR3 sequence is CASRSWTGASAEAFF. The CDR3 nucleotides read TGTGCCAGCAGGAGTTGGACAGGGGCTTCTGCTGAAGCTTTCTTT.

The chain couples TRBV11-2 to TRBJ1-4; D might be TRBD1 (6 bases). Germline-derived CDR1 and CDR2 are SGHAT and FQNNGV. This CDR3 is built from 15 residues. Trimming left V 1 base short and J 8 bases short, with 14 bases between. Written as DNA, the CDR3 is TGTGCCAGCAGCTTAGGAGGGGGGGGGCGAGAAAAACTGTTTTTT. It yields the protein CASSLGGGGREKLFF.

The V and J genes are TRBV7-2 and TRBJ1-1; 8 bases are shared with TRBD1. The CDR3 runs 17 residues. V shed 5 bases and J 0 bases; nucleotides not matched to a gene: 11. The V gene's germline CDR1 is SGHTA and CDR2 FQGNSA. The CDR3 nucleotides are TGTGCCAGCAGCCCCATGTCCGACAGGGGAATGAACACTGAAGCTTTCTTT. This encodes CASSPMSDRGMNTEAFF.

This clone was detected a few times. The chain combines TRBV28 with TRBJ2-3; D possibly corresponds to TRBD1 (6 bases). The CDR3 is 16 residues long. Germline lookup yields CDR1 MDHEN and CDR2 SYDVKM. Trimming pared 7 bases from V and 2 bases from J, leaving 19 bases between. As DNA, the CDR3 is TGTGCCAGCATTCCTCGAGGGACATTTGCCACAGATACGCAGTATTTT. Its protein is CASIPRGTFATDTQYF.

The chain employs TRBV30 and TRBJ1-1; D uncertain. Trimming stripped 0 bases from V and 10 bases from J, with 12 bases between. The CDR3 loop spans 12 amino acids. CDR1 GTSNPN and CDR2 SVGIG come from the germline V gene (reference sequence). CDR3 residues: CAWSVLLRGAFF. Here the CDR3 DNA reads TGTGCCTGGAGTGTACTCCTGCGGGGAGCTTTCTTT.

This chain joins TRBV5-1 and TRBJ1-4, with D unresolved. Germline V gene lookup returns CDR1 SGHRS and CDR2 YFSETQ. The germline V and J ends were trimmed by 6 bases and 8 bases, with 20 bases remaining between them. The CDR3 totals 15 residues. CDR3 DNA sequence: TGCGCCAGCAAGCTGGAGGCGGGCGGTCGAGAAAAACTGTTTTTT. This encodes CASKLEAGGREKLFF.

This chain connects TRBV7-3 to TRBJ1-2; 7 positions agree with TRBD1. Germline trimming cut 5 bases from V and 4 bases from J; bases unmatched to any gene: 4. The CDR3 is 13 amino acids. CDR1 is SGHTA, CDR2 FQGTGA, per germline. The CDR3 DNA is TGTGCCAGCAGCCCGACAGGGAGCTATGGCTACACCTTC. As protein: CASSPTGSYGYTF.